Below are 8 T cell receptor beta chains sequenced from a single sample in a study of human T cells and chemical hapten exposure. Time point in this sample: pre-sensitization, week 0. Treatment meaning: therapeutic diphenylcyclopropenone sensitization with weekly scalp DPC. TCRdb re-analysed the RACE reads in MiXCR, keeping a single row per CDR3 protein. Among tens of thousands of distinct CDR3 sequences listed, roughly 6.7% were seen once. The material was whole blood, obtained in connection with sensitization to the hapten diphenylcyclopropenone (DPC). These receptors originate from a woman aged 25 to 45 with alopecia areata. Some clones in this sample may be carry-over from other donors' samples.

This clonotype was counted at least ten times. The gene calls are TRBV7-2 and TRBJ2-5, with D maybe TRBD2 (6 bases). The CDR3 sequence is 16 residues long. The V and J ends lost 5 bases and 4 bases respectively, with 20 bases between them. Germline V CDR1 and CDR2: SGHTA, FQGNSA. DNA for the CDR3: TGTGCCAGCAGCCCCTTCCGCGGGAACGAGGCAGAGACCCAGTACTTC. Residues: CASSPFRGNEAETQYF.

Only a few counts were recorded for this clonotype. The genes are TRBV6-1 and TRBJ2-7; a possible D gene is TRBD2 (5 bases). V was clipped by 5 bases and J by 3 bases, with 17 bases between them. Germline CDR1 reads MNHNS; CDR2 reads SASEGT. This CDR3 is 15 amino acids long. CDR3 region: CASSNTRGAYYEQYF. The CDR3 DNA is TGTGCCAGCAGTAACACCCGGGGTGCCTACTACGAGCAGTACTTC.

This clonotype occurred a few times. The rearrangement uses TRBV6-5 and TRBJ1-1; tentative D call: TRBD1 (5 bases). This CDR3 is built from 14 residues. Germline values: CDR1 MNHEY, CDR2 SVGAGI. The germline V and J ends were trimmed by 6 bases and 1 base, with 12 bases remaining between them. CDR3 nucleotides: TGTGCCAGCAGCTCCGGGGCCCCGAACACTGAAGCTTTCTTT. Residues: CASSSGAPNTEAFF.

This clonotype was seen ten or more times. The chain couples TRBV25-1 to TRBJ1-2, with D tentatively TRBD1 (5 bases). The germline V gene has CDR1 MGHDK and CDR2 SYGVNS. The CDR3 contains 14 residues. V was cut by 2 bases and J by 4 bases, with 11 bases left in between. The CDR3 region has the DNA TGTGCCAGCAGTGAACTGCAGGGTATCTATGGCTACACCTTC. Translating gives CASSELQGIYGYTF.

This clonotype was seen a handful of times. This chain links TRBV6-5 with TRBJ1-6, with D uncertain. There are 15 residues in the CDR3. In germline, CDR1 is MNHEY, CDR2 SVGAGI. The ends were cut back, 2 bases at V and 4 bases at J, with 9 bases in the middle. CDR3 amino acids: CASSYESGYNSPLHF. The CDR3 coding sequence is TGTGCCAGCAGTTACGAGTCGGGATATAATTCACCCCTCCACTTT.

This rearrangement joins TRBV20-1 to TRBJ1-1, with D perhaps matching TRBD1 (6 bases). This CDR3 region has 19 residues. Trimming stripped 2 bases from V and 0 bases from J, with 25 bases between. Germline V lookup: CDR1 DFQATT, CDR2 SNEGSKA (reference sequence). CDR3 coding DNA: TGCAGTGCTAGACAGCGTTATACAGGGAGAGGGTCAATGAACACTGAAGCTTTCTTT. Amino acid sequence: CSARQRYTGRGSMNTEAFF.

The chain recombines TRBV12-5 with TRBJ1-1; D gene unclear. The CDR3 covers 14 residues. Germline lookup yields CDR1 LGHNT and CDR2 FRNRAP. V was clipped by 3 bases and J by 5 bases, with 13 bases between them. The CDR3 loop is CASGFEGARTEAFF. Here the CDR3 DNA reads TGTGCTAGTGGTTTTGAGGGCGCGAGGACTGAAGCTTTCTTT. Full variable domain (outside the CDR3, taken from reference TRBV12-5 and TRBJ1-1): DARVTQTPRHKVTEMGQEVTMRCQPILGHNTVFWYRQTMMQGLELLAYFRNRAPLDDSGMPKDRFSAEMPDATLATLKIQPSEPRDSAVYFCASGFEGARTEAFFGQGTRLTVV.

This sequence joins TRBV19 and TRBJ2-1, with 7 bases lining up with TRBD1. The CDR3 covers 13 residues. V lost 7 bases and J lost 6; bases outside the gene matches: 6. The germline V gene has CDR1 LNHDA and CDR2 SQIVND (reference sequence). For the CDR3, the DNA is TGTGCCAGTACCCGAGGGACAGTCAATGAGCAGTTCTTC. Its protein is CASTRGTVNEQFF.